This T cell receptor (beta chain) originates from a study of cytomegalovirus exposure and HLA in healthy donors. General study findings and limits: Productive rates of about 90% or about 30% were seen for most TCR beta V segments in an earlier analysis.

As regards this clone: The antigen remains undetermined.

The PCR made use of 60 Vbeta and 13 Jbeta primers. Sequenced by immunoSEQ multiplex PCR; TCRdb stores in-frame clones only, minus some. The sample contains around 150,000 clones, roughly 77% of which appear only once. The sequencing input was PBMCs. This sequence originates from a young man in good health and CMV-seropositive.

CDR3 amino acids: CASSQDLIDTQYF. The CDR3 region has the DNA TGTGCCAGCAGCCAAGACTTAATAGATACGCAGTATTTT. The J gene is TRBJ2-3, the V gene TRBV4-2; no definite D call. This CDR3 has 13 amino acids. Looked up from germline, CDR1 is LGHNA and CDR2 is YNFKEQ. Between the trimmed V and J ends, which lost 0 bases and 5 bases, there was a span of 6 bases.